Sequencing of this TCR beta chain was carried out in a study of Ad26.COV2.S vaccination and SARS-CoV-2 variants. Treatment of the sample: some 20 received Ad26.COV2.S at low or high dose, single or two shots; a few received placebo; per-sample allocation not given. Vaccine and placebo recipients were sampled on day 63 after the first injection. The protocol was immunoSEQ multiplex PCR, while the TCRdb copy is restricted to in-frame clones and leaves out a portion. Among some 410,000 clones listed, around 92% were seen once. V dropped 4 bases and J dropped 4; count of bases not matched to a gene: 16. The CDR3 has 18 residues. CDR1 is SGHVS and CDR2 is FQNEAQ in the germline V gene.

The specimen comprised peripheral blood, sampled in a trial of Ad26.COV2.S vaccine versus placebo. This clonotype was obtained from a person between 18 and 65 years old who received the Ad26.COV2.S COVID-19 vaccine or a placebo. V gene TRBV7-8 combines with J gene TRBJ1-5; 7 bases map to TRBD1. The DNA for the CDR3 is TGTGCCAGCAGCTCTGCCCCGAACAGGGGCGGGTTGAATCAGCCCCAGCATTTT. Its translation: CASSSAPNRGGLNQPQHF. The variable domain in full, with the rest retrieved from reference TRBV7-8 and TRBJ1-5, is GAGVSQSPRYKVAKRGQDVALRCDPISGHVSLFWYQQALGQGPEFLTYFQNEAQLDKSGLPSDRFFAERPEGSVSTLKIQRTQQEDSAVYLCASSSAPNRGGLNQPQHFGDGTRLSIL.